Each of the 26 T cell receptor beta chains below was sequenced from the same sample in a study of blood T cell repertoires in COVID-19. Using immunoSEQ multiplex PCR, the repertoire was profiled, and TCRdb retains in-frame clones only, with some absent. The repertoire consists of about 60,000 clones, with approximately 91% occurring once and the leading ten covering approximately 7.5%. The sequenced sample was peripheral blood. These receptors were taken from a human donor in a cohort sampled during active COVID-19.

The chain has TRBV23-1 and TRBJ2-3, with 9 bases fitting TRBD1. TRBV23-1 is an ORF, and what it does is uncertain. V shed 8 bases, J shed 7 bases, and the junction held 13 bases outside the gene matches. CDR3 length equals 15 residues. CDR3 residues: CASGRQGVRAHTQYF. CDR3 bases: TGCGCCAGCGGCAGACAGGGGGTGAGGGCCCATACGCAGTATTTT.

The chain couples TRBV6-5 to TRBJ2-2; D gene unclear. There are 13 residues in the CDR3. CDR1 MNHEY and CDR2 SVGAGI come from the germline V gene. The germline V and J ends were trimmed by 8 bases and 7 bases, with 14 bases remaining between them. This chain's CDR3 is CASVGTGGGELFF. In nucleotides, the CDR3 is TGTGCCAGCGTAGGAACCGGCGGCGGGGAGCTGTTTTTT.

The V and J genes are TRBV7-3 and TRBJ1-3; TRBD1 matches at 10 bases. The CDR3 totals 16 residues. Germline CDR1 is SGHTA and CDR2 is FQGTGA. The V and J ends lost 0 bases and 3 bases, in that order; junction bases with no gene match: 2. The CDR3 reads CASSLTGQGVGNTIYF. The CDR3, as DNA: TGTGCCAGCAGCTTAACTGGACAGGGGGTTGGAAACACCATATATTTT. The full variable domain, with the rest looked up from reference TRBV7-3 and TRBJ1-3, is GAGVSQTPSNKVTEKGKYVELRCDPISGHTALYWYRQSLGQGPEFLIYFQGTGAADDSGLPNDRFFAVRPEGSVSTLKIQRTERGDSAVYLCASSLTGQGVGNTIYFGEGSWLTVV.

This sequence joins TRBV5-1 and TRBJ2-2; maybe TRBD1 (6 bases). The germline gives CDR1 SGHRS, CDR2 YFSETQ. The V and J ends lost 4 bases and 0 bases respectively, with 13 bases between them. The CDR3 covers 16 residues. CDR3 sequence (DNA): TGCGCCAGCAGCCCTCGACAGGACTCGAACACCGGGGAGCTGTTTTTT. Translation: CASSPRQDSNTGELFF.

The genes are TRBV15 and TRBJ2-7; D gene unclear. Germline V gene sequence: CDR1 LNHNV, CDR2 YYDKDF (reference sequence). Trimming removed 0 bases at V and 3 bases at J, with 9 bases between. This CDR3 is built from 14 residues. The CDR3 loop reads CATSRDRWSYEQYF. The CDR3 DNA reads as TGTGCCACCAGCAGAGATAGGTGGAGCTACGAGCAGTACTTC. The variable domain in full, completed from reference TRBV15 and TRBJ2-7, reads DAMVIQNPRYQVTQFGKPVTLSCSQTLNHNVMYWYQQKSSQAPKLLFHYYDKDFNNEADTPDNFQSRRPNTSFCFLDIRSPGLGDTAMYLCATSRDRWSYEQYFGPGTRLTVT.

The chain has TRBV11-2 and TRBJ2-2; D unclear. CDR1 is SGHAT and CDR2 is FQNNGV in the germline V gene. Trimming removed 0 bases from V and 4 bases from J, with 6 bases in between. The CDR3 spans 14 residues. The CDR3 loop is CASSLDRGTGELFF. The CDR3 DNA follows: TGTGCCAGCAGCTTAGACCGCGGCACCGGGGAGCTGTTTTTT.

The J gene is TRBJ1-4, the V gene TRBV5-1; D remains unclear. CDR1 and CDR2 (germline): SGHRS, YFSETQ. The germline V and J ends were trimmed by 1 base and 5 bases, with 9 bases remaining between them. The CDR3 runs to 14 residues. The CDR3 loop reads CASSLLAQNEKLFF. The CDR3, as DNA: TGCGCCAGCAGCTTGTTGGCACAGAATGAAAAACTGTTTTTT.

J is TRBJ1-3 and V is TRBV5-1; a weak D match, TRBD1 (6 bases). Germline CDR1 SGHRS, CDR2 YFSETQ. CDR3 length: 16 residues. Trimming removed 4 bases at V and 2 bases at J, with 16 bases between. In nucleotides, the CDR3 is TGCGCCAGCAGCGCCACAACAGGGATCCCTGGAAACACCATATATTTT. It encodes CASSATTGIPGNTIYF.

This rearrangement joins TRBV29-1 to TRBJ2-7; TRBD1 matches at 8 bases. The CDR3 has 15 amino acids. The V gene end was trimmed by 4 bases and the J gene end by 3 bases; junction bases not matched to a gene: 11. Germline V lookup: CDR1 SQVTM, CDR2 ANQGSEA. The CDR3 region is CSVGPSGQGNYEQYF. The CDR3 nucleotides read TGCAGCGTTGGACCTTCCGGACAGGGTAACTACGAGCAGTACTTC.

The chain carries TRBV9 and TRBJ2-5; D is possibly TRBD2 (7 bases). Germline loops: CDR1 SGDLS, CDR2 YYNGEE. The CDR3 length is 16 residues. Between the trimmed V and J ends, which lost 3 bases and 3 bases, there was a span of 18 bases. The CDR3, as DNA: TGTGCCAGCAGCGCGACCACCGGGGGGCTCAAAGAGACCCAGTACTTC. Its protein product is CASSATTGGLKETQYF.

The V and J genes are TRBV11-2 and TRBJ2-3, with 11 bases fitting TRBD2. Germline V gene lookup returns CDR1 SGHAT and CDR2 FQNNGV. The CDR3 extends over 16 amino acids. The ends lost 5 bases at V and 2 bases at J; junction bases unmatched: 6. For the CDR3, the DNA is TGTGCCAGCAGCATAGCGGGGGGGCCGAACACAGATACGCAGTATTTT. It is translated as CASSIAGGPNTDTQYF.

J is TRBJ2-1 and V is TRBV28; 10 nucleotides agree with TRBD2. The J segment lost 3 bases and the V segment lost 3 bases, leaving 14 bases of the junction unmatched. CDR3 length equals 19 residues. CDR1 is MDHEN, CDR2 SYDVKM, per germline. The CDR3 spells CASSFEGTTSGKNYNEQFF. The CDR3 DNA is TGTGCCAGCAGTTTTGAGGGGACAACTAGCGGGAAAAACTACAATGAGCAGTTCTTC.

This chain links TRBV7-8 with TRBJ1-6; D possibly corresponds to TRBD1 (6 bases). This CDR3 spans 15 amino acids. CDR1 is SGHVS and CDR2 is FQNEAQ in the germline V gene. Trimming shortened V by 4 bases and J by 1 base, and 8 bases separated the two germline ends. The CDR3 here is CASSSQGSYNSPLHF. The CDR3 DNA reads TGTGCCAGCAGCTCACAGGGATCCTATAATTCACCCCTCCACTTT.

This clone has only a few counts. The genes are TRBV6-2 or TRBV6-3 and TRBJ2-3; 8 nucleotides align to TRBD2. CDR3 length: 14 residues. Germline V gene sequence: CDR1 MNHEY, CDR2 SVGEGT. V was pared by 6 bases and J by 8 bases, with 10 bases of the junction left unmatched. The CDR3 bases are TGTGCCAGCAGCGCCGGGACTAGGTCCTTTACGCAGTATTTT. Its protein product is CASSAGTRSFTQYF.

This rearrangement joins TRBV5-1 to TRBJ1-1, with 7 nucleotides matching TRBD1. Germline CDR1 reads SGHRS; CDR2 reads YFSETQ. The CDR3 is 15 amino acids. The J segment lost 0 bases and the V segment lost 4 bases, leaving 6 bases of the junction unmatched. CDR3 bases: TGCGCCAGCAGCAAGGGACAGAGCATGAACACTGAAGCTTTCTTT. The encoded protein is CASSKGQSMNTEAFF.

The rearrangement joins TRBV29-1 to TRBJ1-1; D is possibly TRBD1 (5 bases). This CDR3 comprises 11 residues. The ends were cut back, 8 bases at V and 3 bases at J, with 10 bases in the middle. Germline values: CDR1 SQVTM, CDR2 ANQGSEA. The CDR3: CSFGGDTEAFF. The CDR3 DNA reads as TGCAGCTTCGGGGGGGACACTGAAGCTTTCTTT.

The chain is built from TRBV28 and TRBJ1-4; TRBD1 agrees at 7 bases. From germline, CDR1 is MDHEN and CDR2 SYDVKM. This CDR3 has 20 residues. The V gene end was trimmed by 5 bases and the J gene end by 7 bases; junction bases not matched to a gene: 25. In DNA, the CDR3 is TGTGCCAGCAGTCTGACAGGGAGGCGGTTGGGGGCCCGGAGAGGTGAAAAACTGTTTTTT. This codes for CASSLTGRRLGARRGEKLFF.

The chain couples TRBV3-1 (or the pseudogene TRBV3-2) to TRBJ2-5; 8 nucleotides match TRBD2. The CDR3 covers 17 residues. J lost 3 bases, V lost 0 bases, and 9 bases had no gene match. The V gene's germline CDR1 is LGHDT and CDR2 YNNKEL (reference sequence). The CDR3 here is CASSQDIGTRLEETQYF. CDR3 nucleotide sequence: TGTGCCAGCAGCCAAGACATAGGGACTAGATTAGAAGAGACCCAGTACTTC.

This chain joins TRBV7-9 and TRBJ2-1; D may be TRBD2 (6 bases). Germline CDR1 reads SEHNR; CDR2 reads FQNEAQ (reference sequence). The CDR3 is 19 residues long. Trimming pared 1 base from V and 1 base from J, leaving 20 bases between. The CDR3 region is CASSLVPRASAGSYNEQFF. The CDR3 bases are TGTGCCAGCAGCTTAGTTCCTCGGGCTAGCGCTGGGTCCTACAATGAGCAGTTCTTC.

CDR3 loop: CASSYNGDTQYF. DNA for the CDR3: TGTGCCAGCAGCTATAACGGGGATACGCAGTATTTT. The chain has TRBV7-6 and TRBJ2-3; D is uncertain. Per the germline V gene, CDR1 is SGHVS and CDR2 is FNYEAQ. CDR3 size: 12 residues. V was trimmed by 4 bases and J by 6 bases, leaving 8 bases between them.

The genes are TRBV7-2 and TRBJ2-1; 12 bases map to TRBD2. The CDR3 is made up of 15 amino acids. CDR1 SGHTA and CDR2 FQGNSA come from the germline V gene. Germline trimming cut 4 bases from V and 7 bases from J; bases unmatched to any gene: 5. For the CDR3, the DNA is TGTGCCAGCAGCTACAGACTAGCGGGAGTTAATGAGCAGTTCTTC. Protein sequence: CASSYRLAGVNEQFF.

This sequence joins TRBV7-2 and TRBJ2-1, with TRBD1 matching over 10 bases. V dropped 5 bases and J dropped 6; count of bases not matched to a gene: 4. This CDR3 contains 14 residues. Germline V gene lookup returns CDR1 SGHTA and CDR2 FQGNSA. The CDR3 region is CASSLDRGSNEQFF. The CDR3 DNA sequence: TGTGCCAGCAGCCTGGACAGGGGGAGCAATGAGCAGTTCTTC.

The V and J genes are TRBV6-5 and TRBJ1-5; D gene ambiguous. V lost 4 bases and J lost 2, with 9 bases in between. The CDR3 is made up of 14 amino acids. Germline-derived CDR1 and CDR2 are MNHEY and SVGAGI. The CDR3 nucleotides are TGTGCCAGCAGTTCCAACAGTGGCAATCAGCCCCAGCATTTT. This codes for CASSSNSGNQPQHF.

The CDR3 loop is CASSHWGVASYNEQFF. As DNA, the CDR3 is TGTGCCAGCAGCCACTGGGGAGTAGCCTCCTACAATGAGCAGTTCTTC. The rearrangement joins TRBV7-3 to TRBJ2-1; maybe TRBD2 (5 bases). The V and J ends lost 5 bases and 0 bases respectively, with 14 bases between them. This CDR3 has 16 amino acids. Looked up from germline, CDR1 is SGHTA and CDR2 is FQGTGA.

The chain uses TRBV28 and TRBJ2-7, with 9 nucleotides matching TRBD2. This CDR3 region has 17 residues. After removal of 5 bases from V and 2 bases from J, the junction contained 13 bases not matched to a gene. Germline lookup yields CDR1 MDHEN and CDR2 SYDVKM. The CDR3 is CASSKGLAFILPYEQYF. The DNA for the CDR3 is TGTGCCAGCAGTAAGGGACTAGCCTTTATTCTACCCTACGAGCAGTACTTC.

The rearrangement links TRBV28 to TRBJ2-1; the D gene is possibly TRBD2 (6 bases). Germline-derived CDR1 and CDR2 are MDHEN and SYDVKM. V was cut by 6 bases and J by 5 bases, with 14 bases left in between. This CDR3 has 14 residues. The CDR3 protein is CASRGGAEDNEQFF. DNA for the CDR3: TGTGCCAGCAGGGGGGGAGCGGAGGACAATGAGCAGTTCTTC.